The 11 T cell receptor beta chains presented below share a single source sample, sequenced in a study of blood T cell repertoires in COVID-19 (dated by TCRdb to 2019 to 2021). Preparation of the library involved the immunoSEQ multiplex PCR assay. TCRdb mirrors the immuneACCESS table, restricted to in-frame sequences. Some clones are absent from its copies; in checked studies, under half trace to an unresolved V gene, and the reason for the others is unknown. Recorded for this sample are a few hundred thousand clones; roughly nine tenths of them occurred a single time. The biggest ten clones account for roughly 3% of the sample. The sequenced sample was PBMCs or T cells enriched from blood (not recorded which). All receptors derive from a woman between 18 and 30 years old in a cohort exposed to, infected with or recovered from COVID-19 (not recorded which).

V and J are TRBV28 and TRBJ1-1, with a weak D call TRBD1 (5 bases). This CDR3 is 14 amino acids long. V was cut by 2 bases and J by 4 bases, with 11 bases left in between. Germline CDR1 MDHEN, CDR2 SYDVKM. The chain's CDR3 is CASSLVLGGTEAFF. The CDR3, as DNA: TGTGCCAGCAGTTTAGTCCTGGGGGGCACTGAAGCTTTCTTT.

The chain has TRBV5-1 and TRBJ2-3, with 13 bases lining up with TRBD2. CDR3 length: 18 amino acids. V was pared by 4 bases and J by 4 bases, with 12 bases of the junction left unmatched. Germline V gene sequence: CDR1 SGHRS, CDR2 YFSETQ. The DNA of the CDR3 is TGCGCCAGCAGCACAACTAGCGGGAGGGCCGGGTTCCCAGATACGCAGTATTTT. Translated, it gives CASSTTSGRAGFPDTQYF.

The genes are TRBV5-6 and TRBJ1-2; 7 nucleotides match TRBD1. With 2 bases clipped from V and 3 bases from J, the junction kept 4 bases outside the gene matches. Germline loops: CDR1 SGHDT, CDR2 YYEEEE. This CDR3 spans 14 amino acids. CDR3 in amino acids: CASSLGQDYYGYTF. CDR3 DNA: TGTGCCAGCAGCTTAGGACAGGACTACTATGGCTACACCTTC.

In DNA form, the CDR3 reads TGTGCCAGCAGCTTAGAAATAGCGCCGTACAATGAGCAGTTCTTC. This encodes CASSLEIAPYNEQFF. The V call is TRBV7-8, the J call TRBJ2-1; the D gene is possibly TRBD2 (5 bases). The V and J ends lost 1 base and 4 bases respectively, with 11 bases between them. The length of the CDR3 is 15 residues. Germline CDR1 is SGHVS and CDR2 is FQNEAQ.

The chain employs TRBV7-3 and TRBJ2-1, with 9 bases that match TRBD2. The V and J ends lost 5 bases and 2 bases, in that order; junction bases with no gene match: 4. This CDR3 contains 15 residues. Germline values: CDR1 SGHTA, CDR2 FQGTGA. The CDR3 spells CASSVTSGTYNEQFF. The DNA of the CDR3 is TGTGCCAGCAGCGTGACTAGCGGTACCTACAATGAGCAGTTCTTC.

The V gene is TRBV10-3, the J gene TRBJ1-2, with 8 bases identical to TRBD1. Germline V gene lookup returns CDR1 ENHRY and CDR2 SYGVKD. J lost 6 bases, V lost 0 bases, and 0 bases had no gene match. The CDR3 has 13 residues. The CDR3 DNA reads TGTGCCATCAGTGAGTCGACAGGGGATGGCTACACCTTC. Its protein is CAISESTGDGYTF.

CDR3 DNA sequence: TGCAGCGTTGAAGTCGGGAGTAGAACAGATACGCAGTATTTT. Amino acid sequence: CSVEVGSRTDTQYF. The chain uses TRBV29-1 and TRBJ2-3; D perhaps matches TRBD2 (6 bases). V was cut by 1 base and J by 3 bases, with 11 bases left in between. This CDR3 region has 14 residues. CDR1 SQVTM and CDR2 ANQGSEA come from the germline V gene.

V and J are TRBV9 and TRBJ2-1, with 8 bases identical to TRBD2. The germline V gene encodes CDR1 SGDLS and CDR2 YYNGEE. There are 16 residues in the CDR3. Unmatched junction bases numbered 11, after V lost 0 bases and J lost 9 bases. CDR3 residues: CASSVASGGGVGEQFF. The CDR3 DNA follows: TGTGCCAGCAGCGTAGCTTCGGGAGGGGGTGTGGGTGAGCAGTTCTTC.

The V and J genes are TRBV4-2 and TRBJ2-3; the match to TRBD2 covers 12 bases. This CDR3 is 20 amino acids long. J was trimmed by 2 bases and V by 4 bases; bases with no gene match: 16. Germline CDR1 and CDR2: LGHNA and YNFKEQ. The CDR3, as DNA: TGTGCCAGCAGCCTAGGGACTAGCGGGTCCATACGGGGAATCACAGATACGCAGTATTTT. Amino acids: CASSLGTSGSIRGITDTQYF.

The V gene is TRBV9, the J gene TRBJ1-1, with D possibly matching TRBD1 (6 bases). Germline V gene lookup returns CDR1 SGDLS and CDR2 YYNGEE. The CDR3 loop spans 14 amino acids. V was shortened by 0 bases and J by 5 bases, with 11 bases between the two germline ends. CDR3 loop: CASSVAQGRTEAFF. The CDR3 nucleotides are TGTGCCAGCAGCGTAGCCCAGGGGCGAACTGAAGCTTTCTTT. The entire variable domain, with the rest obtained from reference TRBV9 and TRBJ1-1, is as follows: DSGVTQTPKHLITATGQRVTLRCSPRSGDLSVYWYQQSLDQGLQFLIQYYNGEERAKGNILERFSAQQFPDLHSELNLSSLELGDSALYFCASSVAQGRTEAFFGQGTRLTVV.

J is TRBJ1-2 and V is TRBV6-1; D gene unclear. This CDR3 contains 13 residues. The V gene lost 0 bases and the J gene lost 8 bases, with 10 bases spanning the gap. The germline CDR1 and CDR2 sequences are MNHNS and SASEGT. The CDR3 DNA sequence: TGTGCCAGCAGTGAAGCGGAAGGAGGAGGCTACACCTTC. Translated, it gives CASSEAEGGGYTF.